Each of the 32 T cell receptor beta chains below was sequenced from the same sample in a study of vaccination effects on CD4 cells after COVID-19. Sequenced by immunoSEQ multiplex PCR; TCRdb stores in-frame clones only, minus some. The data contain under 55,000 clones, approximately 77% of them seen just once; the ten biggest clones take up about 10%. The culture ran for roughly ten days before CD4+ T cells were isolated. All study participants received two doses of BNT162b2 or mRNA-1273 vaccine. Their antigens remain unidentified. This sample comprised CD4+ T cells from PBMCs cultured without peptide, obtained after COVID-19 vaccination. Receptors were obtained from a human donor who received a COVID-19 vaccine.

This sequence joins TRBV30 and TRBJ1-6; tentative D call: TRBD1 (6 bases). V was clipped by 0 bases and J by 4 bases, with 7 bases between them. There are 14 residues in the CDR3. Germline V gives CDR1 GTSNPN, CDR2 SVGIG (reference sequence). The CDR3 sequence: CAWSVGQYNSPLHF. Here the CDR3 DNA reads TGTGCCTGGAGTGTAGGACAGTATAATTCACCCCTCCACTTT.

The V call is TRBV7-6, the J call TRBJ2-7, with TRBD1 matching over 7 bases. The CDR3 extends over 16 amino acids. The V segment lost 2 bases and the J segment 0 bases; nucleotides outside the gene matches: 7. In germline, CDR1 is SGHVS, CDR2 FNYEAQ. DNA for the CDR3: TGTGCCAGCAGCTTAACCTTCCGGGACAGCTCCTACGAGCAGTACTTC. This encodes CASSLTFRDSSYEQYF.

The CDR3 is CASSEGTSGNNEQFF. The CDR3 region has the DNA TGTGCCAGCAGTGAAGGGACTAGCGGGAACAATGAGCAGTTCTTC. The J gene is TRBJ2-1, the V gene TRBV6-4; 13 bases are shared with TRBD2. The CDR3 contains 15 residues. After removal of 3 bases from V and 5 bases from J, the junction contained 1 base not matched to a gene. Germline CDR1 reads MRHNA; CDR2 reads SNTAGT.

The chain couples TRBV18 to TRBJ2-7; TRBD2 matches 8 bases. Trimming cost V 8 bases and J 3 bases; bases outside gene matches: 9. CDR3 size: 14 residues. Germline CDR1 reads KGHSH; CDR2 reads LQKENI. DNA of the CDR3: TGTGCCAGCCGAGCCAGCGCGGGGGGCTACGAGCAGTACTTC. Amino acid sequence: CASRASAGGYEQYF.

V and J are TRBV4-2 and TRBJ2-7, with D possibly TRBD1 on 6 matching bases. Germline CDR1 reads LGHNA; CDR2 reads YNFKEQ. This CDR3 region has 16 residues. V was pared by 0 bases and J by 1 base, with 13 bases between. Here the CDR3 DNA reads TGTGCCAGCAGCCAAGATCCGGACAGTTATTCCTACGAGCAGTACTTC. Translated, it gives CASSQDPDSYSYEQYF.

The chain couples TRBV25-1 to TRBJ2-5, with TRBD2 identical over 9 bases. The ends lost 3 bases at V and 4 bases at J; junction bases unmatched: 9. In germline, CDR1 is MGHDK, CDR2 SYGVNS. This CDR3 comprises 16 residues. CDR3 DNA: TGTGCCAGCAGTGACCCCAGACTAGCGGAGGCAGAGACCCAGTACTTC. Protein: CASSDPRLAEAETQYF.

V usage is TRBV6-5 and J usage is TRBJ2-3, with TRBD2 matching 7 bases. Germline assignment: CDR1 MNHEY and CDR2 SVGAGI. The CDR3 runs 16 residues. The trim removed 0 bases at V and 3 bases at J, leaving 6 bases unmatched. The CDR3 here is CASSYSGGVLTDTQYF. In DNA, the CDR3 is TGTGCCAGCAGTTACTCGGGGGGGGTTCTAACAGATACGCAGTATTTT.

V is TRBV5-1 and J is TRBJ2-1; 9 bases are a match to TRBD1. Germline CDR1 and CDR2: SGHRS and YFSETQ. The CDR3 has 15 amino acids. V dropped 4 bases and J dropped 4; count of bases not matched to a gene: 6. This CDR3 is CASSEAGQGYNEQFF. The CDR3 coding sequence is TGCGCCAGCAGCGAAGCGGGACAGGGTTACAATGAGCAGTTCTTC.

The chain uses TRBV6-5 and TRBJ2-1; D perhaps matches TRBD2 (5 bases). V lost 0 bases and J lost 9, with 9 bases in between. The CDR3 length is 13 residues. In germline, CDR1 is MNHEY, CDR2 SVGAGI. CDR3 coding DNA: TGTGCCAGCAGTTACTCCGGGGTCAGTGAGCAGTTCTTC. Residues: CASSYSGVSEQFF.

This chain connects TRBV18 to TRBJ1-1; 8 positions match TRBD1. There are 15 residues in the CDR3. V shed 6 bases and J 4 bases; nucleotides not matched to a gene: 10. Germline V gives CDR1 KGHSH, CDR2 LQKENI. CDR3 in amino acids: CASSGKQGGSTEAFF. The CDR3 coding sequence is TGTGCCAGCTCGGGGAAACAGGGGGGTAGCACTGAAGCTTTCTTT.

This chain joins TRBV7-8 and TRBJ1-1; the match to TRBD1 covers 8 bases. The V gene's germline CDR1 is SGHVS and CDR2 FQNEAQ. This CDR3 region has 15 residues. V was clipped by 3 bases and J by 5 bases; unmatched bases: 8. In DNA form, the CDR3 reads TGTGCCAGCAGCTTGGCGACAGGGGCGAGTACTGAAGCTTTCTTT. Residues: CASSLATGASTEAFF. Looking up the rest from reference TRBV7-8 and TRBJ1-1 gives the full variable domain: GAGVSQSPRYKVAKRGQDVALRCDPISGHVSLFWYQQALGQGPEFLTYFQNEAQLDKSGLPSDRFFAERPEGSVSTLKIQRTQQEDSAVYLCASSLATGASTEAFFGQGTRLTVV.

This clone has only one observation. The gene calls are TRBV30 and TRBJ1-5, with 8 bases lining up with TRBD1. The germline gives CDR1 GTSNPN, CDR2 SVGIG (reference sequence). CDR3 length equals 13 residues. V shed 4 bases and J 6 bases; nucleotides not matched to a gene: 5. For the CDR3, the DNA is TGTGCCTGGACCCCAGGGGGCGGTCAGCCCCAGCATTTT. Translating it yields CAWTPGGGQPQHF. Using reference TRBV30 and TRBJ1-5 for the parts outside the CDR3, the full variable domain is SQTIHQWPATLVQPVGSPLSLECTVEGTSNPNLYWYRQAAGRGLQLLFYSVGIGQISSEVPQNLSASRPQDRQFILSSKKLLLSDSGFYLCAWTPGGGQPQHFGDGTRLSIL.

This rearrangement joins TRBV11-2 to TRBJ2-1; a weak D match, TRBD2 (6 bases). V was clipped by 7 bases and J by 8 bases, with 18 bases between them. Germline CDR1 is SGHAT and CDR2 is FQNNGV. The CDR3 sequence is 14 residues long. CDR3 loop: CASKPGLTGDEQFF. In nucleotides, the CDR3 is TGTGCCAGCAAGCCGGGACTGACTGGTGATGAGCAGTTCTTC.

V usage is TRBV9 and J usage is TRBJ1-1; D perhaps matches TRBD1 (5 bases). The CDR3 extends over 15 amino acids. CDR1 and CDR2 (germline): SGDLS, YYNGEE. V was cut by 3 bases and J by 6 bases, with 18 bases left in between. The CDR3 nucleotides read TGTGCCAGCAGCGGTCACTTGGGGGTAGCCGCTGAAGCTTTCTTT. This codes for CASSGHLGVAAEAFF. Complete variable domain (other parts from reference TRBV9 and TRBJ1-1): DSGVTQTPKHLITATGQRVTLRCSPRSGDLSVYWYQQSLDQGLQFLIQYYNGEERAKGNILERFSAQQFPDLHSELNLSSLELGDSALYFCASSGHLGVAAEAFFGQGTRLTVV.

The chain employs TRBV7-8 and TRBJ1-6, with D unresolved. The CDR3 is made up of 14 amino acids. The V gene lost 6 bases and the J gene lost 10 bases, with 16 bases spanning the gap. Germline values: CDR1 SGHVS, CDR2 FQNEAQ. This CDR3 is CASRETETRSPLHF. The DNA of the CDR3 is TGTGCCAGCAGGGAAACAGAGACGCGGTCACCCCTCCACTTT.

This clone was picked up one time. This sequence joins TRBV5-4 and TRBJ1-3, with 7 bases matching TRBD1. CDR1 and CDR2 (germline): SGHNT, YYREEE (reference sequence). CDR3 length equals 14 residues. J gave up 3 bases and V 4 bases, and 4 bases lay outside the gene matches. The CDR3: CASSAGDSGNTIYF. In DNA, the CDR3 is TGTGCCAGCAGCGCCGGGGACAGTGGAAACACCATATATTTT.

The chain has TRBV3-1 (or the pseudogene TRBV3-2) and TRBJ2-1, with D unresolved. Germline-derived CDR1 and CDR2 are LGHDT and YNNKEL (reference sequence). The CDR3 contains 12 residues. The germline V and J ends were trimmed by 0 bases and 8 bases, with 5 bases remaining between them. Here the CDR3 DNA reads TGTGCCAGCAGCCAAGAGGGTTATGAGCAGTTCTTC. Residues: CASSQEGYEQFF.

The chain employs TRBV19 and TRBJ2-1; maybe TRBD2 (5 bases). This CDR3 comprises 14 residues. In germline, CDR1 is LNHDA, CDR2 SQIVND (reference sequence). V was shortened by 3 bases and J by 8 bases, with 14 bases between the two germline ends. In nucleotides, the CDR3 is TGTGCCAGTAGTATTCGAGGAACTAGTTATGAGCAGTTCTTC. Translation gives CASSIRGTSYEQFF.

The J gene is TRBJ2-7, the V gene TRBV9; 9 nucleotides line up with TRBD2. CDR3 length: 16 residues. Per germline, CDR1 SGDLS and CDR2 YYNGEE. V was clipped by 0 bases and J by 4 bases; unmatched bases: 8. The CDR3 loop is CASSVDVAGVPYEQYF. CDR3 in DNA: TGTGCCAGCAGCGTAGACGTAGCGGGAGTTCCATACGAGCAGTACTTC. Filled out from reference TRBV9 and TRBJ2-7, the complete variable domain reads DSGVTQTPKHLITATGQRVTLRCSPRSGDLSVYWYQQSLDQGLQFLIQYYNGEERAKGNILERFSAQQFPDLHSELNLSSLELGDSALYFCASSVDVAGVPYEQYFGPGTRLTVT.

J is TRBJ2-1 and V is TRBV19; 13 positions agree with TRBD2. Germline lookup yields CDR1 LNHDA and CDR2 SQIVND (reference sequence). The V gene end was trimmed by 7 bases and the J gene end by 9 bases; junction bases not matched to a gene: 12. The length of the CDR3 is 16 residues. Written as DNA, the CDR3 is TGTGCCAGTACGACTAGCGGGAGGACGTTAAGTAGTGAGCAGTTCTTC. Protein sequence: CASTTSGRTLSSEQFF.

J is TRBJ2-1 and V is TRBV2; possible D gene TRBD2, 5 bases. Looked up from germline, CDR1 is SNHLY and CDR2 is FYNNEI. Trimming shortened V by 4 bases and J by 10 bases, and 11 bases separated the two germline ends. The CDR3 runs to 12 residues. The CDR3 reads CASSAGLREQFF. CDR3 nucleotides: TGTGCCAGCAGTGCGGGGTTGAGGGAGCAGTTCTTC.

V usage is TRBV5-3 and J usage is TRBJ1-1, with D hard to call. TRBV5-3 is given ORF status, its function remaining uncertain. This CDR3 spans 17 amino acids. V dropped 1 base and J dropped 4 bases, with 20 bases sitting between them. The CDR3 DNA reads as TGTGCCAGAAGCTTGTATTACTTTCGGGCCCCCCTCACTGAAGCTTTCTTT. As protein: CARSLYYFRAPLTEAFF.

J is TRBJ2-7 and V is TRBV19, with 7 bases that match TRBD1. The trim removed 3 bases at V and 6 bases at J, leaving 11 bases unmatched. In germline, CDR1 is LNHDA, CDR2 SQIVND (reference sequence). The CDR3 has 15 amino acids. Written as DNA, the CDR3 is TGTGCCAGTAGTATCGAAAGACAGGGACCAGGCGAGCAGTACTTC. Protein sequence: CASSIERQGPGEQYF.

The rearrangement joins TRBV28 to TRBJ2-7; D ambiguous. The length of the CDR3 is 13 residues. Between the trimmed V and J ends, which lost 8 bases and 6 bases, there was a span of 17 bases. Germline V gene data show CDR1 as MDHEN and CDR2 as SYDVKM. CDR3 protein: CASLEPTTTEQYF. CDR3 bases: TGTGCCAGCCTAGAGCCTACTACTACCGAGCAGTACTTC. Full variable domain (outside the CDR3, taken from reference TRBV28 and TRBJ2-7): DVKVTQSSRYLVKRTGEKVFLECVQDMDHENMFWYRQDPGLGLRLIYFSYDVKMKEKGDIPEGYSVSREKKERFSLILESASTNQTSMYLCASLEPTTTEQYFGPGTRLTVT.

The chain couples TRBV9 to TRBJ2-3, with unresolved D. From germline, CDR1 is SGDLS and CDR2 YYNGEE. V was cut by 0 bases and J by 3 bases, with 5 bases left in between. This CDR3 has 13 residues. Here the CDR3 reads CASSVGATDTQYF. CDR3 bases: TGTGCCAGCAGCGTAGGGGCTACAGATACGCAGTATTTT.

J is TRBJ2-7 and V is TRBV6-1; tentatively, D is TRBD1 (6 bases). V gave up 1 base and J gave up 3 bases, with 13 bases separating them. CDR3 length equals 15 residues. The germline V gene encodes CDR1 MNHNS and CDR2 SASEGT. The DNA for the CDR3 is TGTGCCAGCAGTGAAGGACAGGCGACACTCTACGAGCAGTACTTC. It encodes CASSEGQATLYEQYF.

The CDR3 spells CASSLDSLRTQYF. CDR3 nucleotides: TGTGCCAGCAGTTTAGACAGTCTGAGGACCCAGTACTTC. The V and J genes are TRBV12-3 or TRBV12-4 and TRBJ2-5; no clear D. V was pared by 1 base and J by 7 bases, with 10 bases between. The CDR3 sequence is 13 residues long.

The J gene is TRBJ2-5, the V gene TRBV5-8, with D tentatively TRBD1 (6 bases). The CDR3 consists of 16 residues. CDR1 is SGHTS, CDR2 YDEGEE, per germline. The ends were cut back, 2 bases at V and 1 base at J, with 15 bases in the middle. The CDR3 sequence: CASSFKLPGAQETQYF. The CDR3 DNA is TGTGCCAGCAGCTTTAAACTGCCAGGGGCCCAAGAGACCCAGTACTTC. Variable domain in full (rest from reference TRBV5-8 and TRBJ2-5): EAGVTQSPTHLIKTRGQQATLRCSPISGHTSVYWYQQALGLGLQFLLWYDEGEERNRGNFPPRFSGRQFPNYSSELNVNALELEDSALYLCASSFKLPGAQETQYFGPGTRLLVL.

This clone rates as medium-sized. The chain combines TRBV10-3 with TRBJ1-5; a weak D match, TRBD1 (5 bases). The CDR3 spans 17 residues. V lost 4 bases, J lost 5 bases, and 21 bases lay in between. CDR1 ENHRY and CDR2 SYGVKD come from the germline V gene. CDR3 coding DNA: TGTGCCATCAGTGGAGGGTTGGAGGCAGGGTCATATCAGCCCCAGCATTTT. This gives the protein CAISGGLEAGSYQPQHF.

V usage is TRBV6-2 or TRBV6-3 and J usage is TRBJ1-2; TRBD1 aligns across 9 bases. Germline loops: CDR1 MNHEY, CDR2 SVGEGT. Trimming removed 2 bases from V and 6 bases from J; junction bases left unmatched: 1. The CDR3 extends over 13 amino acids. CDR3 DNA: TGTGCCAGCAGTTACAACAGGGGGCATGGCTACACCTTC. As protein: CASSYNRGHGYTF.

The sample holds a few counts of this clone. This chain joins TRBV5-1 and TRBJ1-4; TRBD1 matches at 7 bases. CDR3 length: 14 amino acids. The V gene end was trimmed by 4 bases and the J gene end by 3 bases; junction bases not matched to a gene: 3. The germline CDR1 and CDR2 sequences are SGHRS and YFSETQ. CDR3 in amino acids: CASSQGQPNEKLFF. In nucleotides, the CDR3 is TGCGCCAGCAGCCAGGGACAGCCTAATGAAAAACTGTTTTTT.

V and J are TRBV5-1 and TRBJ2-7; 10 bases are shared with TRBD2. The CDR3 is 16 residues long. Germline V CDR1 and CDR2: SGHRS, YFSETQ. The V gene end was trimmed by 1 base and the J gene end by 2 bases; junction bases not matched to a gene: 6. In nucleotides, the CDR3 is TGCGCCAGCAGCTTGAGATTAGCGGGAGGAGCCTACGAGCAGTACTTC. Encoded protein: CASSLRLAGGAYEQYF.